One sample yielded the 22 T cell receptor beta chains listed below, sequenced in a study of molecular identifiers for immune sequencing clone quantification. TCRdb used MiXCR to reprocess the PCR reads, holding one entry per CDR3 protein. The sample lists a few hundred thousand distinct CDR3 sequences, 24% occurring once. Sequencing used naive CD8+ T cells from blood, with Jurkat cell RNA spiked in. Noted subset: FACS-sorted CD8+CD4-CCR7+CD45RA+ naive T cells. The receptors shown here come from a human donor in good health. Some libraries in this study had Jurkat cell RNA spiked in.

The sample holds many counts of this clonotype. V and J are TRBV6-5 and TRBJ2-3, with D unresolved. Germline V lookup: CDR1 MNHEY, CDR2 SVGAGI. The V end was cut by 2 bases, the J end by 6 bases, with 9 bases between. This CDR3 spans 13 amino acids. In nucleotides, the CDR3 is TGTGCCAGCAGTTACCGTAGGCATGATACGCAGTATTTT. This codes for CASSYRRHDTQYF.

The rearrangement links TRBV4-1 to TRBJ2-5; D uncertain. The CDR3 has 14 residues. CDR1 MGHRA and CDR2 YSYEKL come from the germline V gene. V gave up 1 base and J gave up 4 bases, with 10 bases separating them. CDR3 DNA: TGCGCCAGCAGCCAAGCGGAGCTTCGAGAGACCCAGTACTTC. Amino acid sequence: CASSQAELRETQYF.

This clonotype was found many times. The chain carries TRBV6-2 or TRBV6-3 and TRBJ1-2; D is unresolved. Trimming took 0 bases from V and 10 from J, leaving 6 bases between them. Per germline, CDR1 MNHEY and CDR2 SVGEGT. The CDR3 length is 11 residues. The CDR3: CASSYSQIYTF. The CDR3, as DNA: TGTGCCAGCAGTTACTCACAGATCTACACCTTC.

The chain couples TRBV7-3 to TRBJ1-1, with D perhaps matching TRBD1 (5 bases). The CDR3 totals 15 residues. The germline gives CDR1 SGHTA, CDR2 FQGTGA. The V end lost 5 bases, the J end lost 0 bases, and 13 bases lay between the germline ends. CDR3 nucleotides: TGTGCCAGCAGCGCCACAGGTACAATGAACACTGAAGCTTTCTTT. Its translation is CASSATGTMNTEAFF.

This clonotype was counted only a few times. The V gene is TRBV19, the J gene TRBJ1-1; no clear D. Trimming shortened V by 1 base and J by 7 bases, and 7 bases separated the two germline ends. This CDR3 has 12 amino acids. The germline CDR1 and CDR2 sequences are LNHDA and SQIVND (reference sequence). The CDR3 loop is CASSIGLYEAFF. For the CDR3, the DNA is TGTGCCAGTAGTATAGGTCTGTATGAAGCTTTCTTT.

Of note for this clonotype: Germline and junction disagree at one end, which may indicate a read error. The genes are TRBV25-1 and TRBJ2-7; TRBD2 matches 11 bases. Germline loops: CDR1 MGHDK, CDR2 SYGVNS. The CDR3 is made up of 17 amino acids. The CDR3 nucleotides are TGTGCCAGCAGTGAAGAAGTCGGGACTAGCGGAAACTACAAGCAGTACTTC. It encodes CASSEEVGTSGNYKQYF.

This clonotype appeared a few times. V is TRBV12-3 or TRBV12-4 and J is TRBJ2-5, with unresolved D. The CDR3 length is 14 residues. V was pared by 5 bases and J by 5 bases, with 15 bases between. CDR3 bases: TGTGCCAGCAGTGCGCTTCGAGCCGCGGAGACCCAGTACTTC. Translation: CASSALRAAETQYF.

The gene calls are TRBV6-2 or TRBV6-3 and TRBJ1-4, with unresolved D. V was cut by 8 bases and J by 0 bases, with 10 bases left in between. The CDR3 totals 14 residues. The germline CDR1 and CDR2 sequences are MNHEY and SVGEGT. CDR3 in DNA: TGTGCCAGCGGTAACCCTCCAACTAATGAAAAACTGTTTTTT. Encoded protein: CASGNPPTNEKLFF.

This clonotype was counted many times. The V gene is TRBV28, the J gene TRBJ1-1, with D unclear. V was shortened by 4 bases and J by 1 base, with 22 bases between the two germline ends. Germline CDR1 reads MDHEN; CDR2 reads SYDVKM. This CDR3 region has 18 residues. CDR3 sequence reads: CASSSPPYRVPQNTEAFF. CDR3 nucleotide sequence: TGTGCCAGCAGTTCCCCCCCGTACAGAGTACCACAGAACACTGAAGCTTTCTTT.

This clonotype showed up just a few times. An end of the junction differs from the germline gene, which may be a read error. V gene TRBV10-3 combines with J gene TRBJ1-2; the D is unclear. The CDR3 spans 11 residues. Germline V lookup: CDR1 ENHRY, CDR2 SYGVKD. The CDR3 region has the DNA TGTGCCATCAGTGAAATCTATGGCCACACCTTC. Protein: CAISEIYGHTF.

J is TRBJ2-7 and V is TRBV19; the D is unclear. V lost 6 bases and J 1 base, leaving 16 bases between the germline ends. The CDR3 is made up of 15 amino acids. Germline V gene lookup returns CDR1 LNHDA and CDR2 SQIVND (reference sequence). The CDR3 region is CASRSSSGGSYEQYF. The CDR3 DNA follows: TGTGCCAGTAGATCAAGTTCCGGCGGATCCTACGAGCAGTACTTC.

To note about this clonotype: One end of the junction is discordant with germline, which a read error may explain. The chain recombines TRBV7-8 with TRBJ2-3, with D perhaps matching TRBD2 (5 bases). The V gene's germline CDR1 is SGHVS and CDR2 FQNEAQ. This CDR3 has 14 residues. Here the CDR3 reads CASSLLASTDTRYF. CDR3 bases: TGTGCCAGCAGCTTACTAGCAAGCACAGATACGCGGTATTTT.

As concerns this clonotype: Being one base from a much bigger clone, this may be a read error. In DNA, the CDR3 is TGTGCCAGCAGCCAATATAAAAGTGCGACTGAAGCTCTCTTT. It translates to CASSQYKSATEALF. The gene calls are TRBV6-5 and TRBJ1-1; D gene uncertain. The CDR3 spans 14 residues. Germline values: CDR1 MNHEY, CDR2 SVGAGI.

The rearrangement links TRBV9 to TRBJ1-3; no reliable D call. The length of the CDR3 is 16 residues. Germline CDR1 is SGDLS and CDR2 is YYNGEE. V was trimmed by 0 bases and J by 0 bases, leaving 10 bases between them. The CDR3 loop is CASSVDRHISGNTIYF. CDR3 DNA sequence: TGTGCCAGCAGCGTAGACAGACATATCTCTGGAAACACCATATATTTT. Complete variable domain (other parts from reference TRBV9 and TRBJ1-3): DSGVTQTPKHLITATGQRVTLRCSPRSGDLSVYWYQQSLDQGLQFLIQYYNGEERAKGNILERFSAQQFPDLHSELNLSSLELGDSALYFCASSVDRHISGNTIYFGEGSWLTVV.

The table lists this clonotype with a few counts. J is TRBJ2-7 and V is TRBV27; no clear D. Trimming cost V 2 bases and J 7 bases, with 18 bases left between them. This CDR3 region has 15 residues. Germline CDR1 reads MNHEY; CDR2 reads SMNVEV (reference sequence). CDR3 sequence: CASSLRTQMIREQYF. The CDR3 DNA is TGTGCCAGCAGTTTACGGACCCAGATGATACGAGAGCAGTACTTC.

The rearrangement joins TRBV5-4 to TRBJ2-7, with 11 bases aligning to TRBD2. V gave up 3 bases and J gave up 9 bases; unmatched junction bases: 5. The CDR3 loop spans 13 amino acids. Germline CDR1 reads SGHNT; CDR2 reads YYREEE (reference sequence). CDR3 coding DNA: TGTGCCAGCAGCTACGGGACTAGCGGCGGGCAGTACTTC. It encodes CASSYGTSGGQYF. The full variable domain, with the rest looked up from reference TRBV5-4 and TRBJ2-7, is ETGVTQSPTHLIKTRGQQVTLRCSSQSGHNTVSWYQQALGQGPQFIFQYYREEENGRGNFPPRFSGLQFPNYSSELNVNALELDDSALYLCASSYGTSGGQYFGPGTRLTVT.

This clonotype occurred a few times. The chain is built from TRBV13 and TRBJ2-3; 9 bases agree with TRBD2. The CDR3 contains 17 residues. Germline lookup yields CDR1 PRHDT and CDR2 FYEKMQ (reference sequence). Unmatched junction bases numbered 12, after V lost 6 bases and J lost 2 bases. The CDR3 DNA reads as TGTGCCAGCAGAGGTTGGGGGAGCGGGAGGTCCACAGATACGCAGTATTTT. Translated: CASRGWGSGRSTDTQYF. The full variable domain, its missing parts supplied by reference TRBV13 and TRBJ2-3, is AAGVIQSPRHLIKEKRETATLKCYPIPRHDTVYWYQQGPGQDPQFLISFYEKMQSDKGSIPDRFSAQQFSDYHSELNMSSLELGDSALYFCASRGWGSGRSTDTQYFGPGTRLTVL.

A few counts support this clonotype. The CDR3, as DNA: TGCAGCGTTGTATTGGCGGGAGGTGGTTACGAGCAGTACTTC. It encodes CSVVLAGGGYEQYF. V is TRBV29-1 and J is TRBJ2-7, with 8 bases that match TRBD2. Germline V lookup: CDR1 SQVTM, CDR2 ANQGSEA. The CDR3 is 14 amino acids. V trimming: 4 bases; J trimming: 4 bases; junction bases outside the gene matches: 9.

For this clonotype: This may arise from a read error, as a much more abundant clone is one base away. CDR3 sequence: CASSKETFGPGELFF. The CDR3 DNA is TGTGCCAGCAGCAAAGAGACCTTTGGCCCCGGGGAGCTGTTTTTT. The rearrangement links TRBV7-2 to TRBJ2-2, with unresolved D. CDR1 is SGHTA and CDR2 is FQGNSA in the germline V gene. V gave up 5 bases and J gave up 6 bases, with 16 bases separating them. The CDR3 extends over 15 amino acids. Full variable domain (rest looked up from reference TRBV7-2 and TRBJ2-2): GAGVSQSPSNKVTEKGKDVELRCDPISGHTALYWYRQSLGQGLEFLIYFQGNSAPDKSGLPSDRFSAERTGGSVSTLTIQRTQQEDSAVYLCASSKETFGPGELFFGEGSRLTVL.

This clonotype was recorded many times. The chain combines TRBV7-8 with TRBJ2-3; possible D gene TRBD1, 6 bases. Trimming removed 1 base from V and 4 bases from J, with 9 bases in between. The CDR3 covers 14 residues. The germline gives CDR1 SGHVS, CDR2 FQNEAQ. Written as DNA, the CDR3 is TGTGCCAGCAGCTTAGTCACAGGGTCAGATACGCAGTATTTT. It codes for CASSLVTGSDTQYF.

This clonotype has at least ten counts. V and J are TRBV6-8 and TRBJ1-5, with D perhaps TRBD1 (5 bases). Trimming stripped 6 bases from V and 4 bases from J, with 16 bases between. The CDR3 totals 15 residues. The germline V gene has CDR1 MNHGY and CDR2 SAAAGT. Here the CDR3 reads CASSTGLDGNQPQHF. In nucleotides, the CDR3 is TGTGCCAGCAGCACGGGACTCGATGGGAATCAGCCCCAGCATTTT.

In its sample, this clonotype was seen a few times. It may be a read error: a sequence one base away is much more abundant. The chain links TRBV6-5 to TRBJ2-5; D remains ambiguous. Per germline, CDR1 MNHEY and CDR2 SVGAGI. This CDR3 is built from 13 residues. The CDR3 coding sequence is TGTGCCAACAGTTACGGGTTCCAAGAGACCCAGTACTTC. It codes for CANSYGFQETQYF.